The rows below give T cell receptor beta chains drawn from one sample of a study of T cells in Graves' hyperthyroidism and ophthalmopathy. TCRdb recomputed calls from the multiplex PCR reads with MiXCR, one row per CDR3 protein. The table has about 500,000 distinct CDR3 sequences, approximately 15% seen once. The sequencing input was blood. These receptor sequences come from a woman under 30 with Graves' hyperthyroidism. Each CDR3 is given with its conserved first and last residue. Each record gives: D gene, J gene, V gene, clone size, CDR3 protein, CDR3 DNA. D genes are given only for firm matches. The listing skips clone size in some rows; elsewhere it reads once, few, many or a size class.

d_call: NA; j_call: TRBJ2-3; v_call: TRBV27; clone_size: many; cdr3_aa: CASRPIGQTSTDTQYF; cdr3_nt: TGTGCCAGCAGACCAATTGGGCAGACTAGCACAGATACGCAGTATTTT
d_call: TRBD1; j_call: TRBJ1-2; v_call: TRBV7-9; clone_size: many; cdr3_aa: CASSSTYRDRDYGYTF; cdr3_nt: TGTGCCAGCAGCTCGACATACCGGGACAGGGATTATGGCTACACCTTC
d_call: NA; j_call: TRBJ1-1; v_call: TRBV13; clone_size: NA; cdr3_aa: CASSLQGWSTEAFF; cdr3_nt: TGTGCCAGCAGCTTACAGGGATGGAGCACTGAAGCTTTCTTT
d_call: NA; j_call: TRBJ1-5; v_call: TRBV30; clone_size: many; cdr3_aa: CAWSVPWGGLNQPQHF; cdr3_nt: TGTGCCTGGAGTGTACCTTGGGGAGGCTTGAATCAGCCCCAGCATTTT
d_call: NA; j_call: TRBJ2-7; v_call: TRBV7-2; clone_size: once; cdr3_aa: CASSFYICSAYTRMGEQYF; cdr3_nt: NA
d_call: TRBD2; j_call: TRBJ2-5; v_call: TRBV25-1; clone_size: many; cdr3_aa: CASTEAGTSGGRQETQYF; cdr3_nt: TGTGCCAGCACTGAAGCCGGGACTAGCGGGGGGCGGCAAGAGACCCAGTACTTC
d_call: NA; j_call: TRBJ1-2; v_call: TRBV29-1; clone_size: few; cdr3_aa: CSTSGGQLGYGYTF; cdr3_nt: TGCAGCACCTCGGGGGGACAACTTGGGTATGGCTACACCTTC
d_call: NA; j_call: TRBJ1-6; v_call: TRBV10-3; clone_size: many; cdr3_aa: CAISDSGDSPLHF; cdr3_nt: TGTGCCATCAGTGATTCGGGTGATTCACCCCTCCACTTT
d_call: NA; j_call: TRBJ2-1; v_call: TRBV19; clone_size: few; cdr3_aa: CASRNVMSSYNEQFF; cdr3_nt: TGTGCCAGTAGGAATGTGATGAGCTCCTACAATGAGCAGTTCTTC
d_call: TRBD2; j_call: TRBJ2-3; v_call: TRBV9; clone_size: few; cdr3_aa: CASSVDRTSGTDTQYF; cdr3_nt: TGTGCCAGCAGCGTGGACAGGACTAGCGGCACAGATACGCAGTATTTT
d_call: TRBD1; j_call: TRBJ2-7; v_call: TRBV18; clone_size: NA; cdr3_aa: CASSPRDRGSLNYEQYF; cdr3_nt: TGTGCCAGCTCACCACGGGACAGGGGGTCCCTCAACTACGAGCAGTACTTC
d_call: TRBD1; j_call: TRBJ1-6; v_call: TRBV12-3/TRBV12-4; clone_size: many; cdr3_aa: CASSFGTANSPLHF; cdr3_nt: TGTGCCAGCAGTTTTGGGACAGCAAATTCACCCCTCCACTTT
d_call: NA; j_call: TRBJ1-1; v_call: TRBV30; clone_size: many; cdr3_aa: CAWSGGRMNTEAFF; cdr3_nt: TGTGCCTGGTCCGGAGGGCGCATGAACACTGAAGCTTTCTTT
d_call: NA; j_call: TRBJ2-4; v_call: TRBV6-8; clone_size: NA; cdr3_aa: CASKGGLSKNIQYF; cdr3_nt: TGTGCCAGCAAAGGAGGACTGTCCAAAAACATTCAGTACTTC
d_call: NA; j_call: TRBJ1-1; v_call: TRBV25-1; clone_size: NA; cdr3_aa: CASHDSAGRTEAFF; cdr3_nt: TGTGCCAGCCATGATTCGGCAGGGCGGACTGAAGCTTTCTTT
d_call: TRBD1; j_call: TRBJ2-1; v_call: TRBV7-9; clone_size: many; cdr3_aa: CASSLAGDRGNNEQFF; cdr3_nt: TGTGCCAGCAGCTTAGCCGGGGACAGGGGCAACAATGAGCAGTTCTTC
d_call: TRBD2; j_call: TRBJ2-7; v_call: TRBV14; clone_size: NA; cdr3_aa: CASSRLAGEYEQYF; cdr3_nt: TGTGCCAGCAGCAGACTAGCGGGAGAATACGAGCAGTACTTC
d_call: NA; j_call: TRBJ2-1; v_call: TRBV3-1; clone_size: NA; cdr3_aa: CASSQESFSYNEQFF; cdr3_nt: TGTGCCAGCAGCCAAGAAAGTTTCTCCTACAATGAGCAGTTCTTC
d_call: NA; j_call: TRBJ2-7; v_call: TRBV7-9; clone_size: many; cdr3_aa: CASSLAFSYSPYEQYF; cdr3_nt: TGTGCCAGCAGCTTAGCGTTTTCCTATTCTCCCTACGAGCAGTACTTC
d_call: TRBD2; j_call: TRBJ2-4; v_call: TRBV4-1; clone_size: NA; cdr3_aa: CASSRGRLAGSKNIQYF; cdr3_nt: TGCGCCAGCAGCCGCGGTCGACTAGCGGGTTCCAAAAACATTCAGTACTTC
d_call: NA; j_call: TRBJ1-1; v_call: TRBV20-1; clone_size: many; cdr3_aa: CSVWTITEAFF; cdr3_nt: TGCAGTGTATGGACTATCACTGAAGCTTTCTTT
d_call: TRBD1; j_call: TRBJ2-2; v_call: TRBV6-1; clone_size: few; cdr3_aa: CASSELTGGAGWLFF; cdr3_nt: TGTGCCAGCAGTGAACTGACAGGGGGTGCCGGGTGGCTGTTTTTT